The 27 T cell receptor beta chains below come from one sample, sequenced in a study of breast tumors, draining lymph nodes, adjacent tissues. Breast cancer patients provided tissue from their axillary draining lymph nodes. Each CDR3 protein is one row after TCRdb ran MiXCR on the multiplex PCR reads. The data show tens of thousands of distinct CDR3 sequences, with roughly 28% seen just once and more than 7% held by the top ten. Material: axillary lymph node tissue. The receptors shown here come from a female donor with breast cancer. Some clones in this sample may be carry-over from other donors' samples.

In its sample, this clonotype was seen once. This rearrangement joins TRBV12-3 or TRBV12-4 to TRBJ2-7, with 7 positions matching TRBD2. V gave up 10 bases and J gave up 7 bases; unmatched junction bases: 13. The CDR3 contains 13 residues. CDR3 in DNA: TGTGCCACCGGCCGTGGGGGGAGGGATGAGCAGTACTTC. Translated, it gives CATGRGGRDEQYF.

This clonotype was found many times. The rearrangement joins TRBV19 to TRBJ2-5; the D gene is possibly TRBD2 (6 bases). This CDR3 has 14 amino acids. Germline CDR1 and CDR2: LNHDA and SQIVND (reference sequence). V was trimmed by 3 bases and J by 4 bases, leaving 12 bases between them. As DNA, the CDR3 is TGTGCCAGTAGTATGCGGGGCCGAGGAGAGACCCAGTACTTC. The encoded protein is CASSMRGRGETQYF.

This clonotype was counted many times. This chain joins TRBV24-1 and TRBJ2-4; no firm D call. V shed 10 bases and J shed 6 bases, with 12 bases lying between them. Germline CDR1 and CDR2: KGHDR and SFDVKD. The CDR3 consists of 12 residues. CDR3 coding DNA: TGTGCCACAAGACCGTGGGGAAACATTCAGTACTTC. Its protein product is CATRPWGNIQYF.

V and J are TRBV9 and TRBJ1-5, with a weak D call TRBD1 (5 bases). Germline V gene sequence: CDR1 SGDLS, CDR2 YYNGEE. V was clipped by 6 bases and J by 0 bases, with 16 bases between them. The length of the CDR3 is 16 residues. The CDR3 DNA sequence: TGTGCCAGCACCGAGTACGGGGGGAATAGCAATCAGCCCCAGCATTTT. Translated: CASTEYGGNSNQPQHF.

Many counts were recorded for this clonotype. For the CDR3, the DNA is TGCAGTGCTATCGACACTAACTACGAGCAGTACTTC. This gives the protein CSAIDTNYEQYF. The V and J genes are TRBV20-1 and TRBJ2-7; no reliable D call. The CDR3 sequence is 12 residues long. V was pared by 4 bases and J by 3 bases, with 10 bases between. CDR1 and CDR2 (germline): DFQATT, SNEGSKA (reference sequence).

About this clonotype itself: The junction differs from germline at one of its ends, possibly a read error. The rearrangement uses TRBV15 and TRBJ2-7, with D uncertain. Germline lookup yields CDR1 LNHNV and CDR2 YYDKDF (reference sequence). CDR3 length equals 12 residues. This CDR3 is CSTSRTEYEQYF. The CDR3, as DNA: TGTTCCACCAGCAGAACCGAGTACGAGCAGTACTTC. Drawing the rest from reference TRBV15 and TRBJ2-7, the complete variable domain is DAMVIQNPRYQVTQFGKPVTLSCSQTLNHNVMYWYQQKSSQAPKLLFHYYDKDFNNEADTPDNFQSRRPNTSFCFLDIRSPGLGDTAMYLCSTSRTEYEQYFGPGTRLTVT.

In its sample, this clonotype was seen many times. The chain employs TRBV11-2 and TRBJ2-5; possibly TRBD1 for D (6 bases). CDR3 length: 15 residues. V gave up 5 bases and J gave up 7 bases, with 20 bases separating them. Looked up from germline, CDR1 is SGHAT and CDR2 is FQNNGV. The CDR3 spells CASSPAGGTYATQYF. CDR3 nucleotides: TGTGCCAGCAGCCCTGCTGGGGGCACGTACGCGACCCAGTACTTC.

This clonotype appeared many times. The chain carries TRBV4-1 and TRBJ2-3; perhaps TRBD1 as D (5 bases). This CDR3 comprises 13 residues. The germline gives CDR1 MGHRA, CDR2 YSYEKL. With 2 bases removed from V and 6 bases from J, the gap between germline ends came to 9 bases. CDR3 sequence: CASSQKGFDTQYF. In DNA, the CDR3 is TGCGCCAGCAGCCAAAAGGGGTTCGATACGCAGTATTTT.

With respect to this clonotype: No conserved phenylalanine or tryptophan ends this CDR3, so it is likely a read error. V gene TRBV14 combines with J gene TRBJ1-2; D gene ambiguous. Germline V lookup: CDR1 SGHDN, CDR2 FVKESK. The CDR3 has 13 residues. V was clipped by 4 bases and J by 4 bases, with 10 bases between them. The CDR3: CASSLQVGYGYTS. The CDR3 DNA reads as TGTGCCAGCAGCCTCCAGGTTGGCTATGGCTACACCTCC.

The chain has TRBV19 and TRBJ2-7, with 8 bases matching TRBD2. The CDR3 loop spans 15 amino acids. Germline V gives CDR1 LNHDA, CDR2 SQIVND (reference sequence). Losses at the gene ends were 3 bases for V and 2 bases for J; bases not matched to a gene: 6. The CDR3 DNA is TGTGCCAGTAGTATCGGGCGGGAGGCACCCTACGAGCAGTACTTC. Protein: CASSIGREAPYEQYF.

This clonotype was seen many times. A read error may be the cause here, since a much bigger clone is one base away. The chain employs TRBV7-9 and TRBJ2-6, with D perhaps assigned TRBD1 or TRBD2 (5 bases each). Germline V lookup: CDR1 SEHNR, CDR2 FQNEAQ (reference sequence). This CDR3 region has 19 residues. In DNA form, the CDR3 reads TGTGCCAGCAGCTTAGTATCGGGACCAAGAGTCTCTGGGCCCAACGTCCTGACTTTC. It specifies CASSLVSGPRVSGPNVLTF.

This clonotype showed up many times. The genes are TRBV5-1 and TRBJ2-7, with D possibly TRBD2 on 5 matching bases. The V end lost 0 bases, the J end lost 5 bases, and 15 bases lay between the germline ends. The germline V gene has CDR1 SGHRS and CDR2 YFSETQ. The CDR3 has 15 residues. The CDR3 DNA reads as TGCGCCAGCAGCTTGGTTAAATCCGGGGTCGACGAGCAGTACTTC. It encodes CASSLVKSGVDEQYF.

The chain is built from TRBV20-1 and TRBJ1-2, with D possibly being TRBD1 (5 bases). The V end lost 2 bases, the J end lost 10 bases, and 20 bases lay between the germline ends. This CDR3 has 14 residues. Germline CDR1 and CDR2: DFQATT and SNEGSKA (reference sequence). The CDR3 loop is CSARIGRGTRDYTF. Here the CDR3 DNA reads TGCAGTGCTAGAATCGGTAGGGGCACTCGCGACTACACCTTC.

This clonotype was recorded at least ten times. This may come from a read error, since a much larger clone is one base off. CDR3 sequence reads: CASSIGRDAHGYTF. The CDR3 region has the DNA TGTGCCAGTAGTATAGGCCGGGACGCTCATGGCTACACCTTC. The chain couples TRBV19 to TRBJ1-2, with a weak D call TRBD1 (5 bases). This CDR3 contains 14 residues. V was cut by 1 base and J by 6 bases, with 12 bases left in between. Germline CDR1 is LNHDA and CDR2 is SQIVND (reference sequence).

In this sample, this clonotype turned up many times. This chain connects TRBV2 to TRBJ2-2; no reliable D call. From germline, CDR1 is SNHLY and CDR2 FYNNEI. The CDR3 sequence is 12 residues long. The ends were cut back, 3 bases at V and 7 bases at J, with 6 bases in the middle. The CDR3 DNA reads as TGTGCCAGCAGTGAGGTTGTCGGGGAGCTGTTTTTT. Encoded protein: CASSEVVGELFF.

Ten or more counts support this clonotype. The V and J genes are TRBV5-1 and TRBJ2-3; 11 bases fit TRBD2. The V gene end was trimmed by 4 bases and the J gene end by 0 bases; junction bases not matched to a gene: 7. The CDR3 totals 17 residues. Germline lookup yields CDR1 SGHRS and CDR2 YFSETQ. In DNA form, the CDR3 reads TGCGCCAGCAGCCCCATCCGGACTAGCGGGAGCACAGATACGCAGTATTTT. It translates to CASSPIRTSGSTDTQYF. Supplemented by reference TRBV5-1 and TRBJ2-3, the full variable domain reads KAGVTQTPRYLIKTRGQQVTLSCSPISGHRSVSWYQQTPGQGLQFLFEYFSETQRNKGNFPGRFSGRQFSNSRSEMNVSTLELGDSALYLCASSPIRTSGSTDTQYFGPGTRLTVL.

The table lists this clonotype with a count of one. The V gene is TRBV25-1, the J gene TRBJ1-2; 7 bases are shared with TRBD1. The length of the CDR3 is 15 residues. The germline gives CDR1 MGHDK, CDR2 SYGVNS. V was clipped by 5 bases and J by 4 bases; unmatched bases: 10. The CDR3 DNA sequence: TGTGCCAGCAGTAGGGACAGAAACGTACTCTATGGCTACACCTTC. Translating gives CASSRDRNVLYGYTF.

This clonotype was detected many times. The chain links TRBV2 to TRBJ2-7; D is undetermined. The CDR3 loop spans 13 amino acids. Germline V gene data show CDR1 as SNHLY and CDR2 as FYNNEI. V was pared by 5 bases and J by 0 bases, with 8 bases between. This chain's CDR3 is CASSPPNSYEQYF. CDR3 in DNA: TGTGCCAGCAGTCCTCCCAACTCCTACGAGCAGTACTTC.

A word on this clonotype: This could be a read error, since a much larger clone is one nucleotide away. The V and J genes are TRBV3-1 and TRBJ1-2; 10 bases are a match to TRBD1. Germline V lookup: CDR1 LGHDT, CDR2 YNNKEL (reference sequence). There are 18 residues in the CDR3. CDR3 residues: CASSLSTDRGVFRYGYAF. The DNA of the CDR3 is TGTGCCAGCAGCCTGTCAACGGACAGGGGGGTTTTTAGGTATGGCTACGCCTTC.

The chain combines TRBV7-2 with TRBJ2-3, with D possibly being TRBD1 or TRBD2 (5 bases each). This CDR3 region has 14 residues. V lost 8 bases to trimming and J lost 1 base, with 13 bases between them. Germline CDR1 is SGHTA and CDR2 is FQGNSA. The CDR3 sequence is CASAPGPRTDTQYF. CDR3 sequence (DNA): TGTGCCAGCGCACCGGGACCGCGCACAGATACGCAGTATTTT.

This clonotype was counted at least ten times. This chain joins TRBV4-1 and TRBJ1-5; 9 bases fit TRBD1. The CDR3 loop spans 16 amino acids. Germline CDR1 reads MGHRA; CDR2 reads YSYEKL. Trimming took 4 bases from V and 0 from J; bases not matched to a gene: 4. CDR3 loop: CASSLGTGLSNQPQHF. For the CDR3, the DNA is TGCGCCAGCAGCCTCGGGACAGGGCTTAGCAATCAGCCCCAGCATTTT.

Regarding this clonotype: A much more abundant neighbour one base away suggests this may be a read error. The CDR3 nucleotides are TGTGCCAGCAGCCTAGGGGGCGGGGTTTTTTACGAGCAGTGCTTC. Its translation: CASSLGGGVFYEQCF. The V gene is TRBV7-3, the J gene TRBJ2-7; perhaps TRBD1 as D (7 bases). This CDR3 comprises 15 residues. Germline V gene data show CDR1 as SGHTA and CDR2 as FQGTGA. Full variable domain (outside the CDR3, taken from reference TRBV7-3 and TRBJ2-7): GAGVSQTPSNKVTEKGKYVELRCDPISGHTALYWYRQSLGQGPEFLIYFQGTGAADDSGLPNDRFFAVRPEGSVSTLKIQRTERGDSAVYLCASSLGGGVFYEQCFGPGTRLTVT.

As regards this clonotype: The junction differs from germline at one of its ends, possibly a read error. The chain uses TRBV29-1 and TRBJ2-7; tentatively, D is TRBD1 (5 bases). Germline V lookup: CDR1 SQVTM, CDR2 ANQGSEA. The length of the CDR3 is 12 residues. The CDR3: CSVEDRAYEQYF. CDR3 bases: TGCAGCGTCGAAGACAGAGCCTACGAGCAGTACTTC.

Of note for this clonotype: A read error may be the cause here, since a much bigger clone is one base away. J is TRBJ1-2 and V is TRBV6-6; 9 bases are shared with TRBD1. CDR1 and CDR2 (germline): MNHNY, SVGAGI (reference sequence). V shed 4 bases and J 6 bases; nucleotides not matched to a gene: 9. CDR3 length: 15 residues. Written as DNA, the CDR3 is TGTGCCAGCAGTTCCTCCGGGACAGGGAGGAATGGCTACACCTTC. Amino acid sequence: CASSSSGTGRNGYTF.

This clonotype has at least ten counts. The genes are TRBV7-2 and TRBJ2-7, with 10 bases matching TRBD2. The CDR3 extends over 16 amino acids. The junction had 11 bases not matched to a gene; V was cut back by 5 bases and J by 4 bases. In germline, CDR1 is SGHTA, CDR2 FQGNSA. In nucleotides, the CDR3 is TGTGCCAGCAGCCCAAAAAGCGGGAGGGCCTTGTACGAGCAGTACTTC. Residues: CASSPKSGRALYEQYF.

Of note for this clonotype: One base away lies a much larger clone, so this may be a sequencing read error. The V call is TRBV4-2, the J call TRBJ2-1; perhaps TRBD2 as D (7 bases). Germline V gene lookup returns CDR1 LGHNA and CDR2 YNFKEQ. V was shortened by 1 base and J by 6 bases, with 13 bases between the two germline ends. This CDR3 comprises 15 residues. CDR3 residues: CASSQGRGATNEQFF. As DNA, the CDR3 is TGTGCCAGCAGCCAAGGTCGGGGGGCAACCAATGAGCAGTTCTTC.

Many counts were recorded for this clonotype. This rearrangement joins TRBV5-8 to TRBJ1-3; 8 bases map to TRBD1. The CDR3 has 15 residues. The junction had 7 bases not matched to a gene; V was cut back by 4 bases and J by 4 bases. Per germline, CDR1 SGHTS and CDR2 YDEGEE. CDR3 amino acids: CASSTGQGYGNTIYF. The CDR3 DNA is TGTGCCAGCAGCACAGGACAGGGTTACGGAAACACCATATATTTT.